The 26 T cell receptor beta chains in this list originate from one sample, sequenced in a study of CD8+ T cells in alopecia areata. TCR sequencing used cDNA made by reverse transcription of extracted RNA. TCRdb keeps only in-frame clones here, not all; method: immunoSEQ multiplex PCR. Of 210,000 or so clones in the sample, around 65% were seen once. As for treatment: oral pan-JAK inhibitor, 5-10 mg twice daily. Sequenced material: CD4+ T cells sorted from blood, taken at week 44, from a patient treated with tofacitinib. The source is a human donor with alopecia areata.

The chain employs TRBV7-2 and TRBJ2-7, with D possibly matching TRBD2 (6 bases). The germline V gene encodes CDR1 SGHTA and CDR2 FQGNSA. Between the trimmed V and J ends, which lost 2 bases and 2 bases, there was a span of 10 bases. There are 14 residues in the CDR3. The CDR3 sequence is CASSLRGDTYEQYF. The CDR3 bases are TGTGCCAGCAGCTTACGCGGGGATACCTACGAGCAGTACTTC. The full variable domain, with the rest looked up from reference TRBV7-2 and TRBJ2-7, is GAGVSQSPSNKVTEKGKDVELRCDPISGHTALYWYRQSLGQGLEFLIYFQGNSAPDKSGLPSDRFSAERTGGSVSTLTIQRTQQEDSAVYLCASSLRGDTYEQYFGPGTRLTVT.

The chain links TRBV5-4 to TRBJ2-1; TRBD2 matches 8 bases. V trimming: 9 bases; J trimming: 0 bases; junction bases outside the gene matches: 8. This CDR3 contains 15 residues. Germline V gene sequence: CDR1 SGHNT, CDR2 YYREEE (reference sequence). The CDR3 DNA sequence: TGTGCCACGACAGCGGGGACTAGCTCCTACAATGAGCAGTTCTTC. This encodes CATTAGTSSYNEQFF. Filled out from reference TRBV5-4 and TRBJ2-1, the complete variable domain reads ETGVTQSPTHLIKTRGQQVTLRCSSQSGHNTVSWYQQALGQGPQFIFQYYREEENGRGNFPPRFSGLQFPNYSSELNVNALELDDSALYLCATTAGTSSYNEQFFGPGTRLTVL.

The chain couples TRBV28 to TRBJ2-7; no clear D. CDR1 and CDR2 from the germline V gene are MDHEN and SYDVKM. The germline V and J ends were trimmed by 7 bases and 2 bases, with 12 bases remaining between them. The length of the CDR3 is 13 residues. The DNA of the CDR3 is TGTGCCAGCATTACCTCAGGAACCTACGAGCAGTACTTC. Amino acids: CASITSGTYEQYF.

V usage is TRBV25-1 and J usage is TRBJ1-2, with D uncertain. This CDR3 spans 14 amino acids. Looked up from germline, CDR1 is MGHDK and CDR2 is SYGVNS. Trimming took 4 bases from V and 6 from J, leaving 15 bases between them. The CDR3: CASSVTAGYHGYTF. In nucleotides, the CDR3 is TGTGCCAGCAGTGTTACGGCCGGATACCATGGCTACACCTTC.

The chain is built from TRBV5-6 and TRBJ2-7; no firm D call. The CDR3 has 12 amino acids. The V gene lost 2 bases and the J gene lost 3 bases, with 6 bases spanning the gap. Per the germline V gene, CDR1 is SGHDT and CDR2 is YYEEEE. DNA of the CDR3: TGTGCCAGCAGCTTAATCAACTACGAGCAGTACTTC. This encodes CASSLINYEQYF.

This clone was seen a handful of times. The V call is TRBV7-2, the J call TRBJ1-1; D gene ambiguous. Trimming pared 0 bases from V and 3 bases from J, leaving 8 bases between. This CDR3 region has 14 residues. CDR1 is SGHTA, CDR2 FQGNSA, per germline. The CDR3 region has the DNA TGTGCCAGCAGCTTAGCGAGGAGGGACACTGAAGCTTTCTTT. Encoded protein: CASSLARRDTEAFF.

The chain employs TRBV11-2 and TRBJ2-5; 12 positions match TRBD2. Germline CDR1 reads SGHAT; CDR2 reads FQNNGV. J was trimmed by 2 bases and V by 5 bases; bases with no gene match: 0. The CDR3 spans 14 residues. The CDR3 here is CASSTSGGQETQYF. The CDR3 DNA sequence: TGTGCCAGCAGCACTAGCGGGGGGCAAGAGACCCAGTACTTC.

This clone was observed a handful of times. The CDR3 nucleotides are TGTGCCATCAGTGAGTCTCGGGTATCTGGCACAGATACGCAGTATTTT. Translation gives CAISESRVSGTDTQYF. J is TRBJ2-3 and V is TRBV10-3; D is unclear. Trimming stripped 0 bases from V and 1 base from J, with 11 bases between. CDR3 length equals 16 residues. In germline, CDR1 is ENHRY, CDR2 SYGVKD.

The chain is built from TRBV15 and TRBJ1-2; 9 nucleotides align to TRBD1. This CDR3 is built from 15 residues. From germline, CDR1 is LNHNV and CDR2 YYDKDF (reference sequence). Losses at the gene ends were 0 bases for V and 8 bases for J; bases not matched to a gene: 7. The CDR3 protein is CATSRDPDRGRGYTF. The CDR3 nucleotides read TGTGCCACCAGCAGAGATCCCGACAGGGGGAGAGGCTACACCTTC.

The chain joins TRBV19 to TRBJ2-2; D might be TRBD2 (5 bases). The CDR3 spans 12 residues. CDR1 LNHDA and CDR2 SQIVND come from the germline V gene (reference sequence). Deletions cut 10 bases from V and 5 bases from J, with 11 bases between. CDR3 DNA sequence: TGTGCCATAGGGAGAGAAACCGGGGAGCTGTTTTTT. It encodes CAIGRETGELFF.

This clone was observed a few times. The chain is built from TRBV5-6 and TRBJ2-3; possible D gene TRBD1, 5 bases. The CDR3 totals 15 residues. Germline V gene sequence: CDR1 SGHDT, CDR2 YYEEEE. V shed 4 bases and J shed 4 bases, with 16 bases lying between them. This chain's CDR3 is CASSRRQGGSDTQYF. The DNA for the CDR3 is TGTGCCAGCAGCCGTCGCCAGGGTGGGTCAGATACGCAGTATTTT.

V gene TRBV6-5 combines with J gene TRBJ1-2, with unresolved D. CDR3 length: 13 residues. Germline V gives CDR1 MNHEY, CDR2 SVGAGI. Trimming pared 2 bases from V and 5 bases from J, leaving 9 bases between. CDR3 residues: CASSYGGLYGYTF. Written as DNA, the CDR3 is TGTGCCAGCAGTTACGGAGGGTTGTATGGCTACACCTTC.

The V gene is TRBV11-2, the J gene TRBJ2-3; 8 positions agree with TRBD2. V shed 5 bases, J shed 6 bases, and the junction held 13 bases outside the gene matches. Germline lookup yields CDR1 SGHAT and CDR2 FQNNGV. This CDR3 region has 16 residues. CDR3 region: CASSLGSGGPGDTQYF. CDR3 in DNA: TGTGCCAGCAGCCTCGGAAGCGGGGGCCCCGGGGATACGCAGTATTTT.

This clone came up a few times. The V and J genes are TRBV29-1 and TRBJ2-7, with D possibly TRBD2 on 7 matching bases. V was trimmed by 6 bases and J by 3 bases, leaving 12 bases between them. Per the germline V gene, CDR1 is SQVTM and CDR2 is ANQGSEA. This CDR3 contains 12 residues. The CDR3 reads CSVIRGGYEQYF. The CDR3 DNA sequence: TGCAGCGTAATAAGGGGGGGCTACGAGCAGTACTTC.

This clone was counted only a few times. The chain uses TRBV19 and TRBJ1-2; 8 bases are a match to TRBD1. The CDR3 is 15 residues long. J was trimmed by 0 bases and V by 6 bases; bases with no gene match: 6. Germline V CDR1 and CDR2: LNHDA, SQIVND (reference sequence). The CDR3: CASRRTGPTNYGYTF. The DNA for the CDR3 is TGTGCCAGTAGGAGGACAGGGCCCACTAACTATGGCTACACCTTC.

This clone was seen only once. V and J are TRBV29-1 and TRBJ1-1, with 7 bases matching TRBD1. This CDR3 has 14 amino acids. Germline lookup yields CDR1 SQVTM and CDR2 ANQGSEA. V gave up 6 bases and J gave up 0 bases; unmatched junction bases: 7. The CDR3 sequence: CSVTGSTLNTEAFF. DNA for the CDR3: TGCAGCGTGACAGGGTCCACTTTGAACACTGAAGCTTTCTTT.

A remark on this clone: At the DNA level, this CDR3 is encoded by other sequences in the same sample as well. V and J are TRBV25-1 and TRBJ2-7; 7 bases map to TRBD1. The CDR3 is 13 residues long. Germline V gene sequence: CDR1 MGHDK, CDR2 SYGVNS. Trimming at V came to 5 bases and at J to 2 bases, leaving 3 bases not matched to a gene. CDR3 protein: CASSRTGTYEQYF. In DNA form, the CDR3 reads TGTGCCAGCAGTCGGACAGGAACCTACGAGCAGTACTTC.

In its sample, this clone was seen a few times. Written as DNA, the CDR3 is TGTGCCAGCAGCGATCGACTAGCCGGCTACAATGAGCAGTTCTTC. Its translation is CASSDRLAGYNEQFF. This chain connects TRBV7-6 to TRBJ2-1; 7 nucleotides line up with TRBD2. Looked up from germline, CDR1 is SGHVS and CDR2 is FNYEAQ. CDR3 length: 15 residues. Trimming cost V 5 bases and J 3 bases; bases outside gene matches: 7.

The genes are TRBV7-6 and TRBJ2-4; 7 nucleotides align to TRBD2. CDR3 length: 15 amino acids. The V segment lost 3 bases and the J segment 3 bases; nucleotides outside the gene matches: 5. Germline V gene lookup returns CDR1 SGHVS and CDR2 FNYEAQ. The CDR3 sequence: CASSFAGVGKNIQYF. CDR3 bases: TGTGCCAGCAGCTTCGCGGGGGTCGGCAAAAACATTCAGTACTTC.

In this sample, this clone turned up a few times. The rearrangement links TRBV29-1 to TRBJ1-5; 8 bases line up with TRBD1. The trim removed 4 bases at V and 0 bases at J, leaving 11 bases unmatched. This CDR3 spans 17 amino acids. Germline V CDR1 and CDR2: SQVTM, ANQGSEA. The CDR3 loop reads CSVVITGTGNSNQPQHF. CDR3 sequence (DNA): TGCAGCGTTGTGATAACCGGGACAGGAAATAGCAATCAGCCCCAGCATTTT.

The chain carries TRBV29-1 and TRBJ2-1; 7 bases align to TRBD2. Per the germline V gene, CDR1 is SQVTM and CDR2 is ANQGSEA. The CDR3 spans 15 residues. V was pared by 0 bases and J by 7 bases, with 9 bases of the junction left unmatched. The CDR3 DNA sequence: TGCAGCGTTGAAGAGAGCGGGGTCCCCTCAAATGAGCAGTTCTTC. It yields the protein CSVEESGVPSNEQFF.

This clone was found once. V and J are TRBV7-2 and TRBJ2-7, with D perhaps matching TRBD1 (6 bases). The germline gives CDR1 SGHTA, CDR2 FQGNSA. Trimming took off 7 bases at V and 2 bases at J, with 12 bases between the two ends. The CDR3 is 13 residues long. The CDR3 nucleotides read TGTGCCAGCACGACAGGCGGCGCCTACGAGCAGTACTTC. Amino acid sequence: CASTTGGAYEQYF.

This clone has a handful of counts. The chain carries TRBV30 and TRBJ1-1; D uncertain. The germline V gene encodes CDR1 GTSNPN and CDR2 SVGIG (reference sequence). Between the trimmed V and J ends, which lost 0 bases and 6 bases, there was a span of 8 bases. The CDR3 runs to 12 residues. Here the CDR3 reads CAWSVMRAEAFF. The CDR3 DNA reads TGTGCCTGGAGTGTAATGAGGGCTGAAGCTTTCTTT.

The V and J genes are TRBV10-2 and TRBJ1-1; 7 nucleotides match TRBD1. Germline V gene lookup returns CDR1 WSHSY and CDR2 SAAADI. V shed 8 bases, J shed 1 base, and the junction held 4 bases outside the gene matches. This CDR3 comprises 13 residues. CDR3 protein: CASSGQQNTEAFF. CDR3 DNA: TGCGCCAGCTCGGGACAGCAGAACACTGAAGCTTTCTTT.

The chain has TRBV30 and TRBJ2-3, with 9 bases that match TRBD2. Per the germline V gene, CDR1 is GTSNPN and CDR2 is SVGIG (reference sequence). The CDR3 length is 17 residues. V was clipped by 0 bases and J by 9 bases; unmatched bases: 16. CDR3 DNA: TGTGCCTGGAGTGTCATCAGGGTTAGCGGGGGCCTGGGGACGCAGTATTTT. Protein product: CAWSVIRVSGGLGTQYF.

This clone was counted only a few times. The V and J genes are TRBV10-3 and TRBJ1-2; D remains unclear. Germline V CDR1 and CDR2: ENHRY, SYGVKD. The CDR3 sequence is 13 residues long. V gave up 3 bases and J gave up 2 bases, with 7 bases separating them. Here the CDR3 DNA reads TGTGCCATCAGTGAAGGCAGAAACTATGGCTACACCTTC. As protein: CAISEGRNYGYTF.